The next 20 T cell receptor beta chains were all read from a single sample in a study of T cells after yellow fever vaccination. A single record per CDR3 protein comes from TCRdb applying MiXCR to the 5' RACE reads. The sample shows about 580,000 distinct CDR3 sequences, about 17% of them seen only once. Sequenced here: PBMCs, sampled more than 4 days after the first yellow fever vaccination. Receptor source: a man in his late teens or twenties who received the YFV17D yellow fever vaccine.

This clonotype was observed at least ten times. CDR3 amino acids: CASSLAPERAEAFF. CDR3 coding DNA: TGTGCCAGCAGCTTAGCCCCCGAGCGGGCTGAAGCTTTCTTT. The chain uses TRBV7-9 and TRBJ1-1; D unresolved. CDR1 SEHNR and CDR2 FQNEAQ come from the germline V gene (reference sequence). V gave up 0 bases and J gave up 6 bases, with 11 bases separating them. The CDR3 runs 14 residues.

This clonotype was found a few times. The V call is TRBV4-1, the J call TRBJ1-5; 7 bases agree with TRBD1. The V gene end was trimmed by 0 bases and the J gene end by 2 bases; junction bases not matched to a gene: 25. CDR1 is MGHRA and CDR2 is YSYEKL in the germline V gene. The CDR3 spans 23 residues. The CDR3 region is CASSQEMTPRYMADRVGNQPQHF. In DNA, the CDR3 is TGCGCCAGCAGCCAAGAGATGACCCCAAGATATATGGCCGACAGGGTCGGCAATCAGCCCCAGCATTTT.

The genes are TRBV6-4 and TRBJ2-1; 7 nucleotides line up with TRBD1. Germline values: CDR1 MRHNA, CDR2 SNTAGT. The CDR3 is 13 amino acids. After removal of 6 bases from V and 8 bases from J, the junction contained 7 bases not matched to a gene. CDR3 sequence (DNA): TGTGCCAGCAGCGCGGAAGGGGGCCATGAGCAGTTCTTC. The encoded protein is CASSAEGGHEQFF.

The chain links TRBV4-1 to TRBJ1-6; D is undetermined. The germline V gene encodes CDR1 MGHRA and CDR2 YSYEKL. V was clipped by 1 base and J by 7 bases, with 11 bases between them. CDR3 length equals 15 residues. CDR3 sequence reads: CASSQVRVPNSPLHF. For the CDR3, the DNA is TGCGCCAGCAGCCAAGTCAGAGTCCCCAATTCACCCCTCCACTTT.

The chain joins TRBV28 to TRBJ2-7, with 7 bases aligning to TRBD1. V was clipped by 6 bases and J by 2 bases; unmatched bases: 1. CDR1 is MDHEN, CDR2 SYDVKM, per germline. This CDR3 comprises 12 residues. CDR3 DNA: TGTGCCAGCAGCACAGGGGCCTACGAGCAGTACGTC. It specifies CASSTGAYEQYV.

The V call is TRBV20-1, the J call TRBJ2-3, with D perhaps matching TRBD1 (7 bases). Germline CDR1 and CDR2: DFQATT and SNEGSKA (reference sequence). This CDR3 is 15 amino acids long. The germline V and J ends were trimmed by 4 bases and 0 bases, with 14 bases remaining between them. The CDR3 is CSAMGGQESTDTQYF. CDR3 coding DNA: TGCAGTGCTATGGGAGGACAGGAGAGCACAGATACGCAGTATTTT.

The rearrangement joins TRBV19 to TRBJ2-7; TRBD2 agrees at 8 bases. Germline-derived CDR1 and CDR2 are LNHDA and SQIVND (reference sequence). The V gene end was trimmed by 6 bases and the J gene end by 3 bases; junction bases not matched to a gene: 7. CDR3 length: 14 residues. The CDR3 here is CASSLTSGYYEQYF. CDR3 nucleotides: TGTGCCAGTAGCCTTACTAGCGGCTACTACGAGCAGTACTTC.

V and J are TRBV15 and TRBJ1-1; D gene ambiguous. The V end was cut by 0 bases, the J end by 0 bases, with 11 bases between. This CDR3 is built from 16 residues. The germline V gene has CDR1 LNHNV and CDR2 YYDKDF (reference sequence). CDR3 DNA: TGTGCCACCAGCAGAGACCTGGACCCCGTGAACACTGAAGCTTTCTTT. This codes for CATSRDLDPVNTEAFF.

This clonotype has only a few counts. This rearrangement joins TRBV4-3 to TRBJ2-2; TRBD2 is a possible D gene (5 bases). The CDR3 totals 17 residues. CDR1 is LGHNA and CDR2 is YSLEER in the germline V gene. The germline V and J ends were trimmed by 0 bases and 9 bases, with 20 bases remaining between them. The CDR3 is CASSQDWPISGWRELFF. CDR3 bases: TGCGCCAGCAGCCAAGATTGGCCCATCTCGGGGTGGAGGGAGCTGTTTTTT.

This clonotype turned up a few times. The V call is TRBV10-3, the J call TRBJ2-3; D is perhaps TRBD1 (6 bases). Trimming stripped 7 bases from V and 0 bases from J, with 14 bases between. The CDR3 runs to 15 residues. The germline V gene has CDR1 ENHRY and CDR2 SYGVKD. The CDR3 nucleotides read TGTGCCATCAAGGGGGATCCTAGTAGCACAGATACGCAGTATTTT. This encodes CAIKGDPSSTDTQYF.

There are many counts of this clonotype. The chain uses TRBV4-1 and TRBJ2-2, with TRBD2 matching 8 bases. The CDR3 is made up of 16 amino acids. V gave up 4 bases and J gave up 7 bases; unmatched junction bases: 11. The V gene's germline CDR1 is MGHRA and CDR2 YSYEKL. The CDR3 DNA is TGCGCCAGCAGCCGAAGGGAGCGGGGGACTATCGGGGAGCTGTTTTTT. Its translation: CASSRRERGTIGELFF.

The V gene is TRBV18, the J gene TRBJ2-6; TRBD1 aligns across 8 bases. V lost 5 bases, J lost 4 bases, and 7 bases stayed unmatched. Germline loops: CDR1 KGHSH, CDR2 LQKENI. The CDR3 runs to 16 residues. For the CDR3, the DNA is TGTGCCAGCTCAGTGAACAGGGGGTCCGGGGCCAACGTCCTGACTTTC. Protein product: CASSVNRGSGANVLTF.

The V and J genes are TRBV11-3 and TRBJ1-4; no reliable D call. Germline CDR1 is SGHNT and CDR2 is YENEEA. Between the trimmed V and J ends, which lost 7 bases and 8 bases, there was a span of 8 bases. The CDR3 extends over 11 amino acids. This CDR3 is CASTDQEKLFF. The CDR3 DNA is TGTGCCAGCACTGACCAGGAAAAACTGTTTTTT.

V and J are TRBV5-1 and TRBJ2-3; 10 bases fit TRBD1. This CDR3 has 15 residues. J was trimmed by 5 bases and V by 4 bases; bases with no gene match: 7. Germline V CDR1 and CDR2: SGHRS, YFSETQ. The chain's CDR3 is CASSRRTGGLDTQYF. The CDR3 nucleotides are TGCGCCAGCAGCCGCCGGACAGGGGGTCTAGATACGCAGTATTTT.

This clonotype was counted only a few times. The V gene is TRBV7-3, the J gene TRBJ1-3, with a weak D call TRBD1 (5 bases). Trimming left V 5 bases short and J 2 bases short, with 13 bases between. Germline V gene lookup returns CDR1 SGHTA and CDR2 FQGTGA. The CDR3 consists of 15 residues. As DNA, the CDR3 is TGTGCCAGCAGCCAGCAAGCGGGACCTGGAAACACCATATATTTT. This sequence encodes CASSQQAGPGNTIYF.

The chain has TRBV6-9 and TRBJ1-4; D perhaps matches TRBD1 (6 bases). Germline CDR1 reads MNHGY; CDR2 reads SVAAGI. V dropped 0 bases and J dropped 0 bases, with 11 bases sitting between them. This CDR3 contains 17 residues. As DNA, the CDR3 is TGTGCCAGCAGTTATTCGTCAGGGGCGGCAACTAATGAAAAACTGTTTTTT. It yields the protein CASSYSSGAATNEKLFF.

The chain employs TRBV10-3 and TRBJ1-1, with a weak D call TRBD1 (6 bases). The ends were cut back, 10 bases at V and 3 bases at J, with 27 bases in the middle. The CDR3 spans 17 residues. Germline V CDR1 and CDR2: ENHRY, SYGVKD. CDR3 sequence: CATPRGYRNPRDTEAFF. The CDR3 DNA follows: TGTGCCACCCCCAGGGGTTACAGAAACCCCCGAGACACTGAAGCTTTCTTT.

This clonotype has a handful of counts. This chain uses TRBV11-2 with TRBJ1-1, with unresolved D. V was shortened by 1 base and J by 4 bases, with 7 bases between the two germline ends. The CDR3 sequence is 13 residues long. Germline V CDR1 and CDR2: SGHAT, FQNNGV. This CDR3 reads CASSLVRTTEAFF. Here the CDR3 DNA reads TGTGCCAGCAGCTTAGTTAGAACCACTGAAGCTTTCTTT.

The sample holds one count of this clonotype. In DNA form, the CDR3 reads TGTGCCAGCAGTCATCGGGACAGGGCCTACAATGAGCAGTTCTTC. Residues: CASSHRDRAYNEQFF. The V and J genes are TRBV6-2 or TRBV6-3 and TRBJ2-1; TRBD1 matches at 9 bases. This CDR3 has 15 amino acids. Germline V lookup: CDR1 MNHEY, CDR2 SVGEGT. V was pared by 5 bases and J by 2 bases, with 4 bases of the junction left unmatched.

The V call is TRBV7-2, the J call TRBJ1-1, with a weak D call TRBD1 (5 bases). The V gene's germline CDR1 is SGHTA and CDR2 FQGNSA. The CDR3 spans 15 residues. With 5 bases removed from V and 6 bases from J, the gap between germline ends came to 19 bases. This CDR3 reads CASSTRQRLGAEAFF. The CDR3 nucleotides are TGTGCCAGCAGCACCCGACAGAGGTTGGGCGCTGAAGCTTTCTTT.